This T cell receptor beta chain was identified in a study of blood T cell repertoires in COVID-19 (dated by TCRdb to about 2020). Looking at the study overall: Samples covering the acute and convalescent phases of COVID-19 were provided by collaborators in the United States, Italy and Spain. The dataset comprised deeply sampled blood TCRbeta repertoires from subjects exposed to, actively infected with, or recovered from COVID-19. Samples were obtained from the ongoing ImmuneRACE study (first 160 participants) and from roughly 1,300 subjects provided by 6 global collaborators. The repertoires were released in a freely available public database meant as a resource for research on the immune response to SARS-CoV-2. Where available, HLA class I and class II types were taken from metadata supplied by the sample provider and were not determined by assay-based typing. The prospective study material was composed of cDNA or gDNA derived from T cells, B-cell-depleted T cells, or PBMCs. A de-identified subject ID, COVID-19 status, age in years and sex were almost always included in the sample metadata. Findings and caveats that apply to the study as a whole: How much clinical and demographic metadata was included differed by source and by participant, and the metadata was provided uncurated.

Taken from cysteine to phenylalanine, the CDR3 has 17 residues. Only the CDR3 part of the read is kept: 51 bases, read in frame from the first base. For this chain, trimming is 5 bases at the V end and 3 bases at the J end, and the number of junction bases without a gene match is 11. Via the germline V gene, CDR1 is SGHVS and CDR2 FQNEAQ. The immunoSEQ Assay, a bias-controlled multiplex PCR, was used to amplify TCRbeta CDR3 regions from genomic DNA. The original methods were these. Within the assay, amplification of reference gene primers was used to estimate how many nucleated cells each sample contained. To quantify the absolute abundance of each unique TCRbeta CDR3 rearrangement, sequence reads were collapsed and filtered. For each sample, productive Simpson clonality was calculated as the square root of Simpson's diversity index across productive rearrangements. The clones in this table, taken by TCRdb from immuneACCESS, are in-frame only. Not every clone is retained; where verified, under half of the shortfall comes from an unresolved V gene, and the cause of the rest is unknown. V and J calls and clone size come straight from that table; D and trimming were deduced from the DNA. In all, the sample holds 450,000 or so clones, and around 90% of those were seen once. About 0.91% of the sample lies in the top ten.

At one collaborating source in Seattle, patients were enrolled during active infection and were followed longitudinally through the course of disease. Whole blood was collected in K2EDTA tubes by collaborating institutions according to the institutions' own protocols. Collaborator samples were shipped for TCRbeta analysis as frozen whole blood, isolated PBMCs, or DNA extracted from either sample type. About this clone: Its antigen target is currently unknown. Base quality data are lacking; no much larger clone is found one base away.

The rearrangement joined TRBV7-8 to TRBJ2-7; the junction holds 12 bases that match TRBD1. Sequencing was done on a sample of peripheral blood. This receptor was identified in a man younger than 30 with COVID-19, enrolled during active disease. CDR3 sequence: CASSKAGQGARYYEQYF. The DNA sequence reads TGTGCCAGCAGCAAAGCGGGACAGGGGGCAAGGTACTACGAGCAGTACTTC.